A single sample gave rise to the 26 T cell receptor beta chains below, sequenced in a study of T cells in Graves' hyperthyroidism and ophthalmopathy. From RNA transcripts, TCR beta CDR3 regions were amplified. RT-PCR in the first round (using the HTBI primer set) targeted the TCR CDR3. A single record per CDR3 protein comes from TCRdb applying MiXCR to the multiplex PCR reads. Seen here are 480,000 or so distinct CDR3 sequences, around 50% observed once, and the top ten hold 44%. The sequencing sample was made of peripheral blood or thyroid tissue (not recorded which). These receptors originate from an adult woman with Graves' disease, either hyperthyroidism or ophthalmopathy (not recorded which).

About this clonotype: One junction end disagrees with the germline gene, perhaps due to a read error. The CDR3 here is CASSVAGAETQYF. The DNA for the CDR3 is TGTGCCAGCAGTGTAGCAGGGGCAGAGACCCAGTACTTC. The chain recombines TRBV9 with TRBJ2-5; D possibly corresponds to TRBD1 (6 bases). CDR1 and CDR2 (germline): SGDLS, YYNGEE. The CDR3 spans 13 residues.

The V and J genes are TRBV7-2 and TRBJ2-7, with 9 bases lining up with TRBD1. J lost 7 bases, V lost 8 bases, and 9 bases had no gene match. The CDR3 runs to 13 residues. Per the germline V gene, CDR1 is SGHTA and CDR2 is FQGNSA. For the CDR3, the DNA is TGTGCCAGCGGCCTGGACAGGGGTGGGGAGCAGTACTTC. Residues: CASGLDRGGEQYF.

The sample holds a few counts of this clonotype. The missing conserved phenylalanine or tryptophan at the end of this CDR3 makes a read error likely. The limits of the CDR3 on the DNA are not certain, so only TCRdb's listed CDR3 is given. This chain's CDR3 is CASSSGTG. The chain combines TRBV7-9 with TRBJ2-3; the D call TRBD1 from the table was never checked on the DNA. Germline V lookup: CDR1 SEHNR, CDR2 FQNEAQ (reference sequence). The CDR3 extends over 8 residues, inclusive of both ends.

The gene calls are TRBV7-9 and TRBJ2-2; D is perhaps TRBD2 (5 bases). V was trimmed by 11 bases and J by 5 bases, leaving 12 bases between them. This CDR3 has 12 amino acids. Germline V lookup: CDR1 SEHNR, CDR2 FQNEAQ (reference sequence). The DNA for the CDR3 is TGTGCCGTTCGGGATAGAACCGGGGAGCTGTTTTTT. Translated, it gives CAVRDRTGELFF.

V is TRBV7-9 and J is TRBJ2-5; D may be TRBD1 or TRBD2 (5 bases each). CDR1 and CDR2 from the germline V gene are SEHNR and FQNEAQ (reference sequence). The CDR3 sequence is 14 residues long. The V end lost 5 bases, the J end lost 5 bases, and 15 bases lay between the germline ends. DNA for the CDR3: TGTGCCAGCAGCGAACCGGGACCGCCGGAGACCCAGTACTTC. Translation gives CASSEPGPPETQYF.

As regards this clonotype: A much larger clonotype is one base distant, so this may be a read error. This rearrangement joins TRBV7-9 to TRBJ2-7; D is undetermined. The CDR3 is 14 amino acids. Trimming took 5 bases from V and 5 from J, leaving 16 bases between them. Germline V gene sequence: CDR1 SEHNR, CDR2 FQNEAQ (reference sequence). CDR3: CASSQLGSGNEQYF. The CDR3 DNA reads TGTGCCAGCAGCCAACTCGGTAGTGGGAACGAGCAGTACTTC.

V gene TRBV29-1 combines with J gene TRBJ2-2; 8 bases are a match to TRBD1. V lost 4 bases, J lost 7 bases, and 8 bases stayed unmatched. The CDR3 spans 14 residues. Germline-derived CDR1 and CDR2 are SQVTM and ANQGSEA. The CDR3 here is CSVAWQGASGELFF. DNA for the CDR3: TGCAGCGTTGCATGGCAGGGGGCGAGCGGGGAGCTGTTTTTT.

The chain couples TRBV7-2 to TRBJ2-1; possibly TRBD2 for D (5 bases). Germline lookup yields CDR1 SGHTA and CDR2 FQGNSA. This CDR3 region has 15 residues. Trimming removed 0 bases at V and 2 bases at J, with 8 bases between. The CDR3 loop reads CASSLAPLAYNEQFF. Here the CDR3 DNA reads TGTGCCAGCAGCTTAGCCCCACTAGCCTACAATGAGCAGTTCTTC.

The rearrangement uses TRBV29-1 and TRBJ1-2; D is undetermined. The CDR3 is 10 residues long. V shed 4 bases and J shed 6 bases, with 6 bases lying between them. Germline V gene data show CDR1 as SQVTM and CDR2 as ANQGSEA. CDR3 bases: TGCAGCGTTGGCCGCAATGGCTACACCTTC. As protein: CSVGRNGYTF.

This clonotype was seen repeatedly, ten times or more. V is TRBV20-1 and J is TRBJ1-1; D gene ambiguous. V was pared by 0 bases and J by 1 base, with 6 bases between. The CDR3 is made up of 13 amino acids. From germline, CDR1 is DFQATT and CDR2 SNEGSKA (reference sequence). This chain's CDR3 is CSARDLRNTEAFF. The DNA of the CDR3 is TGCAGTGCTAGAGATCTGAGGAACACTGAAGCTTTCTTT.

Remarks on this clonotype: Mismatch with germline at one junction end may stem from a read error. The rearrangement uses TRBV29-1 and TRBJ1-2; D uncertain. This CDR3 region has 12 residues. The germline V gene has CDR1 SQVTM and CDR2 ANQGSEA. The DNA for the CDR3 is TGCAGCGCTGAAGGGCTCAACTATGGCTACACCTTC. Protein sequence: CSAEGLNYGYTF.

The genes are TRBV10-3 and TRBJ2-6; D tentatively reads TRBD1 or TRBD2 (5 bases each). V was pared by 9 bases and J by 3 bases, with 15 bases between. This CDR3 comprises 15 residues. Germline loops: CDR1 ENHRY, CDR2 SYGVKD. As DNA, the CDR3 is TGTGCCATGAACGGGGCCGGGGATGGGGCCAACGTCCTGACTTTC. Translation gives CAMNGAGDGANVLTF.

This sequence joins TRBV20-1 and TRBJ2-7; the match to TRBD2 covers 7 bases. Germline V lookup: CDR1 DFQATT, CDR2 SNEGSKA (reference sequence). The CDR3 is 13 residues long. The J segment lost 0 bases and the V segment lost 3 bases, leaving 2 bases of the junction unmatched. CDR3 residues: CSASGRNSYEQYF. The CDR3 bases are TGCAGTGCTAGCGGGAGGAACTCCTACGAGCAGTACTTC.

V gene TRBV18 combines with J gene TRBJ1-2, with D possibly TRBD1 on 6 matching bases. In germline, CDR1 is KGHSH, CDR2 LQKENI. This CDR3 has 12 amino acids. V was shortened by 5 bases and J by 12 bases, with 16 bases between the two germline ends. The CDR3 is CASSTNREGNTF. CDR3 nucleotide sequence: TGTGCCAGCTCAACGAACAGGGAAGGGAACACCTTC.

This clonotype has just a few counts. V and J are TRBV7-8 and TRBJ2-7; 7 bases agree with TRBD2. This CDR3 has 15 amino acids. Germline V gene data show CDR1 as SGHVS and CDR2 as FQNEAQ. Unmatched junction bases numbered 8, after V lost 3 bases and J lost 3 bases. DNA of the CDR3: TGTGCCAGCAGCTTCGGACCTCCGGGGGGCTACGAGCAGTACTTC. Amino acids: CASSFGPPGGYEQYF.

The V gene is TRBV19, the J gene TRBJ1-6, with D possibly matching TRBD1 (6 bases). Trimming took 8 bases from V and 0 from J, leaving 8 bases between them. This CDR3 contains 14 residues. From germline, CDR1 is LNHDA and CDR2 SQIVND (reference sequence). The DNA for the CDR3 is TGTGCCAGTGAGGACAGCTCCTATAATTCACCCCTCCACTTT. It yields the protein CASEDSSYNSPLHF.

This clonotype was detected many times. The chain carries TRBV7-6 and TRBJ1-3; TRBD1 might be the D (5 bases). The CDR3 length is 15 residues. Germline V gene lookup returns CDR1 SGHVS and CDR2 FNYEAQ. V was cut by 5 bases and J by 4 bases, with 15 bases left in between. CDR3 coding DNA: TGTGCCAGCAGCCTCTCGGGGGGTGTCGGAAACACCATATATTTT. Translating gives CASSLSGGVGNTIYF. Together with reference TRBV7-6 and TRBJ1-3, the CDR3 gives the full variable domain: GAGVSQSPRYKVTKRGQDVALRCDPISGHVSLYWYRQALGQGPEFLTYFNYEAQQDKSGLPNDRFSAERPEGSISTLTIQRTEQRDSAMYRCASSLSGGVGNTIYFGEGSWLTVV.

V is TRBV7-9 and J is TRBJ2-7; 7 bases align to TRBD1. CDR1 SEHNR and CDR2 FQNEAQ come from the germline V gene (reference sequence). V was pared by 3 bases and J by 5 bases, with 4 bases of the junction left unmatched. CDR3 length equals 13 residues. The CDR3 sequence is CASSLDRKNEQYF. The CDR3 DNA reads TGTGCCAGCAGCTTGGACAGGAAGAACGAGCAGTACTTC.

This clonotype has just a few counts. The V call is TRBV7-6, the J call TRBJ1-1, with D unresolved. The CDR3 is made up of 17 amino acids. Germline-derived CDR1 and CDR2 are SGHVS and FNYEAQ. V lost 3 bases and J lost 8, with 25 bases in between. CDR3 sequence: CASSFYRLAGGGREAFF. The CDR3 bases are TGTGCCAGCAGCTTTTACCGACTGGCGGGAGGTGGGCGGGAAGCTTTCTTT. Based on the CDR3 plus reference TRBV7-6 and TRBJ1-1, the full variable domain is GAGVSQSPRYKVTKRGQDVALRCDPISGHVSLYWYRQALGQGPEFLTYFNYEAQQDKSGLPNDRFSAERPEGSISTLTIQRTEQRDSAMYRCASSFYRLAGGGREAFFGQGTRLTVV.

In this sample, this clonotype turned up many times. This chain links TRBV7-2 with TRBJ2-7, with 9 bases lining up with TRBD2. Germline trimming cut 5 bases from V and 3 bases from J; bases unmatched to any gene: 8. Germline lookup yields CDR1 SGHTA and CDR2 FQGNSA. The length of the CDR3 is 15 residues. The CDR3 sequence is CASSHGAGGYYEQYF. CDR3 nucleotides: TGTGCCAGCAGCCATGGAGCGGGAGGATACTACGAGCAGTACTTC.

On this clonotype itself: Given a much more abundant clone one base away, this may be a read error. The V call is TRBV4-1, the J call TRBJ1-2, with D perhaps matching TRBD1 (6 bases). V was clipped by 0 bases and J by 4 bases, with 12 bases between them. In germline, CDR1 is MGHRA, CDR2 YSYEKL. This CDR3 is 15 amino acids long. The chain's CDR3 is CASSQDGDMVYGYTF. Here the CDR3 DNA reads TGCGCCAGCAGCCAAGACGGGGACATGGTCTATGGCTACACCTTC.

This clonotype has only a few counts. The J gene is TRBJ1-2, the V gene TRBV20-1, with D unresolved. The CDR3 is made up of 15 amino acids. V shed 2 bases and J shed 1 base, with 14 bases lying between them. Germline loops: CDR1 DFQATT, CDR2 SNEGSKA (reference sequence). The CDR3 DNA is TGCAGTGCTAGACCGGCTGGAAGCTATAACTATGGCTACACCTTC. Protein sequence: CSARPAGSYNYGYTF.

V usage is TRBV20-1 and J usage is TRBJ2-7; perhaps TRBD2 as D (6 bases). V lost 2 bases and J 4 bases, leaving 30 bases between the germline ends. The germline V gene has CDR1 DFQATT and CDR2 SNEGSKA (reference sequence). The CDR3 is 19 amino acids. CDR3 in amino acids: CSARTPTDGRDGVGYEQYF. The CDR3 DNA is TGCAGTGCTAGAACCCCCACGGACGGGCGGGACGGGGTAGGATACGAGCAGTACTTC.

A remark on this clonotype: At one boundary the junction diverges from the germline segment, which might be a read error. The V and J genes are TRBV7-3 and TRBJ2-2; either TRBD1 or TRBD2 may supply D (5 bases each). This CDR3 is built from 13 residues. Germline loops: CDR1 SGHTA, CDR2 FQGTGA. The CDR3 loop reads CASGLGVTGELFF. As DNA, the CDR3 is TGTGCCAGCGGCTTGGGGGTAACCGGGGAGCTGTTTTTT.

This clonotype was seen only a few times. The chain carries TRBV20-1 and TRBJ2-7, with 8 bases that match TRBD2. The CDR3 has 15 amino acids. The J segment lost 2 bases and the V segment lost 1 base, leaving 7 bases of the junction unmatched. CDR1 and CDR2 from the germline V gene are DFQATT and SNEGSKA (reference sequence). This CDR3 is CSARARAGAAYEQYF. The CDR3 bases are TGCAGTGCTAGAGCAAGAGCGGGAGCTGCCTACGAGCAGTACTTC.

Notes on this clonotype: In this CDR3 the conserved last residue, phenylalanine or tryptophan, is missing, so a read error is likely. It is unclear where the CDR3 begins or ends on the DNA, so no DNA is shown, and the CDR3 is as TCRdb lists it. V gene TRBV5-1 combines with J gene TRBJ1-2. Germline CDR1 is SGHRS and CDR2 is YFSETQ. Inclusive of both ends, the CDR3 amounts to 9 amino acids. CDR3 sequence: CASSFGGAD.